A selection of T cell receptor beta chains follows, all from one sample in a study of cytomegalovirus exposure and HLA in healthy donors. Clones were read by immunoSEQ multiplex PCR, and TCRdb kept only the in-frame ones, dropping some. Among about 140,000 clones listed, more than 60% were seen once. The specimen sequenced was PBMCs. These receptors all stem from a male donor in good health and CMV-seronegative. Both conserved end residues are part of each CDR3. Each record gives: clone size, J gene, D gene, V gene, CDR3 protein, CDR3 DNA. The D gene is left open where the match is weak. A clone size is listed for some rows: how often the clone was seen (once, few, many), or a class if it is expanded.

size: .
J: TRBJ1-5
D: .
V: TRBV7-9
CDR3: CASSFGGAHQPQHF
DNA: TGTGCCAGCAGCTTCGGAGGGGCACATCAGCCCCAGCATTTT

size: .
J: TRBJ2-3
D: TRBD1
V: TRBV5-1
CDR3: CASSGTGTGVSSTDTQYF
DNA: TGCGCCAGCAGCGGGACCGGGACAGGGGTCTCTAGCACAGATACGCAGTATTTT

size: .
J: TRBJ2-7
D: TRBD2
V: TRBV7-9
CDR3: CASSFPQRESTWEQYF
DNA: TGTGCCAGCAGCTTTCCACAGCGGGAGAGCACTTGGGAGCAGTACTTC

size: .
J: TRBJ2-2
D: .
V: TRBV28
CDR3: CASSFGLAPAGELFF
DNA: TGTGCCAGCAGTTTCGGATTAGCCCCAGCCGGGGAGCTGTTTTTT

size: once
J: TRBJ2-7
D: .
V: TRBV13
CDR3: CASSFDNSYEQYF
DNA: TGTGCCAGCAGCTTTGACAACTCCTACGAGCAGTACTTC

size: .
J: TRBJ2-5
D: .
V: TRBV28
CDR3: CASSLVRGFGETQYF
DNA: TGTGCCAGCAGTTTGGTCCGCGGTTTCGGTGAGACCCAGTACTTC

size: .
J: TRBJ1-2
D: .
V: TRBV19
CDR3: CASSIQVPYGYTF
DNA: TGTGCCAGTAGTATACAGGTCCCCTATGGCTACACCTTC

size: .
J: TRBJ2-1
D: .
V: TRBV5-4
CDR3: CASSWGSYYNEQFF
DNA: TGTGCCAGCAGCTGGGGCAGTTACTACAATGAGCAGTTCTTC

size: .
J: TRBJ2-7
D: .
V: TRBV27
CDR3: CASPGSCKEAYEQYF
DNA: TGTGCCAGCCCCGGGAGTTGTAAGGAGGCCTACGAGCAGTACTTC

size: .
J: TRBJ1-2
D: TRBD1
V: TRBV4-3
CDR3: CASSQELQGASLYGYTF
DNA: TGCGCCAGCAGCCAAGAGCTACAGGGGGCGTCTCTCTATGGCTACACCTTC

size: .
J: TRBJ2-2
D: TRBD1
V: TRBV11-3
CDR3: CASSRGQGNTGELFF
DNA: TGTGCCAGCAGCCGGGGACAGGGGAACACCGGGGAGCTGTTTTTT

size: .
J: TRBJ1-2
D: TRBD1
V: TRBV5-6
CDR3: CASSTPGQLGYTF
DNA: TGTGCCAGCAGCACCCCGGGACAGCTAGGCTACACCTTC

size: .
J: TRBJ1-5
D: .
V: TRBV5-6
CDR3: CASSLAGLSNQPQHF
DNA: TGTGCCAGCAGCTTGGCCGGGTTGAGTAATCAGCCCCAGCATTTT

size: .
J: TRBJ2-5
D: .
V: TRBV7-2
CDR3: CASSLARREETQYF
DNA: TGTGCCAGCAGCCTAGCGAGGCGGGAAGAGACCCAGTACTTC

size: .
J: TRBJ2-7
D: .
V: TRBV5-6
CDR3: CASRVDSSYEQYF
DNA: TGTGCCAGCAGAGTGGACAGCTCCTACGAGCAGTACTTC

size: .
J: TRBJ2-1
D: .
V: TRBV9
CDR3: CASSVDGTGHNEQFF
DNA: TGTGCCAGCAGCGTAGATGGGACTGGACACAATGAGCAGTTCTTC

size: .
J: TRBJ2-7
D: TRBD1
V: TRBV11-2
CDR3: CASSSVTGTGDYEQYF
DNA: TGTGCCAGCAGCTCCGTGACCGGGACAGGCGACTACGAGCAGTACTTC

size: .
J: TRBJ1-6
D: .
V: TRBV5-1
CDR3: CASRTGTVSGPLHF
DNA: TGCGCCAGCAGAACCGGGACTGTTAGTGGTCCCCTCCACTTT

size: .
J: TRBJ1-5
D: .
V: TRBV27
CDR3: CASSRRGTSGNQPQHF
DNA: TGTGCCAGCAGTCGAAGGGGGACATCGGGCAATCAGCCCCAGCATTTT

size: .
J: TRBJ1-6
D: .
V: TRBV7-9
CDR3: CASSLDQGYSPLHF
DNA: TGTGCCAGCAGCTTAGATCAGGGCTATTCACCCCTCCACTTT

size: .
J: TRBJ2-1
D: .
V: TRBV6-5
CDR3: CASSYLPRGNNEQFF
DNA: TGTGCCAGCAGTTACTTGCCAAGGGGCAACAATGAGCAGTTCTTC